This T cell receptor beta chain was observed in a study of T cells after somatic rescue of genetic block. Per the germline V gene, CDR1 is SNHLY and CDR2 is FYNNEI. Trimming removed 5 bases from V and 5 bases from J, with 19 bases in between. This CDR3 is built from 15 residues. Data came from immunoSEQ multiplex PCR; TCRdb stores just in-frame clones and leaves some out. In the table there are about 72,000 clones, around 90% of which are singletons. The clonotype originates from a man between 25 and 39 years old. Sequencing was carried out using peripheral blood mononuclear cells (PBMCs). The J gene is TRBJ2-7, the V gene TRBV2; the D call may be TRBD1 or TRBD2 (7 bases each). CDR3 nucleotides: TGTGCCAGCAGTAGGGAGGGCAGGGGGTCTAACGAGCAGTACTTC. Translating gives CASSREGRGSNEQYF.